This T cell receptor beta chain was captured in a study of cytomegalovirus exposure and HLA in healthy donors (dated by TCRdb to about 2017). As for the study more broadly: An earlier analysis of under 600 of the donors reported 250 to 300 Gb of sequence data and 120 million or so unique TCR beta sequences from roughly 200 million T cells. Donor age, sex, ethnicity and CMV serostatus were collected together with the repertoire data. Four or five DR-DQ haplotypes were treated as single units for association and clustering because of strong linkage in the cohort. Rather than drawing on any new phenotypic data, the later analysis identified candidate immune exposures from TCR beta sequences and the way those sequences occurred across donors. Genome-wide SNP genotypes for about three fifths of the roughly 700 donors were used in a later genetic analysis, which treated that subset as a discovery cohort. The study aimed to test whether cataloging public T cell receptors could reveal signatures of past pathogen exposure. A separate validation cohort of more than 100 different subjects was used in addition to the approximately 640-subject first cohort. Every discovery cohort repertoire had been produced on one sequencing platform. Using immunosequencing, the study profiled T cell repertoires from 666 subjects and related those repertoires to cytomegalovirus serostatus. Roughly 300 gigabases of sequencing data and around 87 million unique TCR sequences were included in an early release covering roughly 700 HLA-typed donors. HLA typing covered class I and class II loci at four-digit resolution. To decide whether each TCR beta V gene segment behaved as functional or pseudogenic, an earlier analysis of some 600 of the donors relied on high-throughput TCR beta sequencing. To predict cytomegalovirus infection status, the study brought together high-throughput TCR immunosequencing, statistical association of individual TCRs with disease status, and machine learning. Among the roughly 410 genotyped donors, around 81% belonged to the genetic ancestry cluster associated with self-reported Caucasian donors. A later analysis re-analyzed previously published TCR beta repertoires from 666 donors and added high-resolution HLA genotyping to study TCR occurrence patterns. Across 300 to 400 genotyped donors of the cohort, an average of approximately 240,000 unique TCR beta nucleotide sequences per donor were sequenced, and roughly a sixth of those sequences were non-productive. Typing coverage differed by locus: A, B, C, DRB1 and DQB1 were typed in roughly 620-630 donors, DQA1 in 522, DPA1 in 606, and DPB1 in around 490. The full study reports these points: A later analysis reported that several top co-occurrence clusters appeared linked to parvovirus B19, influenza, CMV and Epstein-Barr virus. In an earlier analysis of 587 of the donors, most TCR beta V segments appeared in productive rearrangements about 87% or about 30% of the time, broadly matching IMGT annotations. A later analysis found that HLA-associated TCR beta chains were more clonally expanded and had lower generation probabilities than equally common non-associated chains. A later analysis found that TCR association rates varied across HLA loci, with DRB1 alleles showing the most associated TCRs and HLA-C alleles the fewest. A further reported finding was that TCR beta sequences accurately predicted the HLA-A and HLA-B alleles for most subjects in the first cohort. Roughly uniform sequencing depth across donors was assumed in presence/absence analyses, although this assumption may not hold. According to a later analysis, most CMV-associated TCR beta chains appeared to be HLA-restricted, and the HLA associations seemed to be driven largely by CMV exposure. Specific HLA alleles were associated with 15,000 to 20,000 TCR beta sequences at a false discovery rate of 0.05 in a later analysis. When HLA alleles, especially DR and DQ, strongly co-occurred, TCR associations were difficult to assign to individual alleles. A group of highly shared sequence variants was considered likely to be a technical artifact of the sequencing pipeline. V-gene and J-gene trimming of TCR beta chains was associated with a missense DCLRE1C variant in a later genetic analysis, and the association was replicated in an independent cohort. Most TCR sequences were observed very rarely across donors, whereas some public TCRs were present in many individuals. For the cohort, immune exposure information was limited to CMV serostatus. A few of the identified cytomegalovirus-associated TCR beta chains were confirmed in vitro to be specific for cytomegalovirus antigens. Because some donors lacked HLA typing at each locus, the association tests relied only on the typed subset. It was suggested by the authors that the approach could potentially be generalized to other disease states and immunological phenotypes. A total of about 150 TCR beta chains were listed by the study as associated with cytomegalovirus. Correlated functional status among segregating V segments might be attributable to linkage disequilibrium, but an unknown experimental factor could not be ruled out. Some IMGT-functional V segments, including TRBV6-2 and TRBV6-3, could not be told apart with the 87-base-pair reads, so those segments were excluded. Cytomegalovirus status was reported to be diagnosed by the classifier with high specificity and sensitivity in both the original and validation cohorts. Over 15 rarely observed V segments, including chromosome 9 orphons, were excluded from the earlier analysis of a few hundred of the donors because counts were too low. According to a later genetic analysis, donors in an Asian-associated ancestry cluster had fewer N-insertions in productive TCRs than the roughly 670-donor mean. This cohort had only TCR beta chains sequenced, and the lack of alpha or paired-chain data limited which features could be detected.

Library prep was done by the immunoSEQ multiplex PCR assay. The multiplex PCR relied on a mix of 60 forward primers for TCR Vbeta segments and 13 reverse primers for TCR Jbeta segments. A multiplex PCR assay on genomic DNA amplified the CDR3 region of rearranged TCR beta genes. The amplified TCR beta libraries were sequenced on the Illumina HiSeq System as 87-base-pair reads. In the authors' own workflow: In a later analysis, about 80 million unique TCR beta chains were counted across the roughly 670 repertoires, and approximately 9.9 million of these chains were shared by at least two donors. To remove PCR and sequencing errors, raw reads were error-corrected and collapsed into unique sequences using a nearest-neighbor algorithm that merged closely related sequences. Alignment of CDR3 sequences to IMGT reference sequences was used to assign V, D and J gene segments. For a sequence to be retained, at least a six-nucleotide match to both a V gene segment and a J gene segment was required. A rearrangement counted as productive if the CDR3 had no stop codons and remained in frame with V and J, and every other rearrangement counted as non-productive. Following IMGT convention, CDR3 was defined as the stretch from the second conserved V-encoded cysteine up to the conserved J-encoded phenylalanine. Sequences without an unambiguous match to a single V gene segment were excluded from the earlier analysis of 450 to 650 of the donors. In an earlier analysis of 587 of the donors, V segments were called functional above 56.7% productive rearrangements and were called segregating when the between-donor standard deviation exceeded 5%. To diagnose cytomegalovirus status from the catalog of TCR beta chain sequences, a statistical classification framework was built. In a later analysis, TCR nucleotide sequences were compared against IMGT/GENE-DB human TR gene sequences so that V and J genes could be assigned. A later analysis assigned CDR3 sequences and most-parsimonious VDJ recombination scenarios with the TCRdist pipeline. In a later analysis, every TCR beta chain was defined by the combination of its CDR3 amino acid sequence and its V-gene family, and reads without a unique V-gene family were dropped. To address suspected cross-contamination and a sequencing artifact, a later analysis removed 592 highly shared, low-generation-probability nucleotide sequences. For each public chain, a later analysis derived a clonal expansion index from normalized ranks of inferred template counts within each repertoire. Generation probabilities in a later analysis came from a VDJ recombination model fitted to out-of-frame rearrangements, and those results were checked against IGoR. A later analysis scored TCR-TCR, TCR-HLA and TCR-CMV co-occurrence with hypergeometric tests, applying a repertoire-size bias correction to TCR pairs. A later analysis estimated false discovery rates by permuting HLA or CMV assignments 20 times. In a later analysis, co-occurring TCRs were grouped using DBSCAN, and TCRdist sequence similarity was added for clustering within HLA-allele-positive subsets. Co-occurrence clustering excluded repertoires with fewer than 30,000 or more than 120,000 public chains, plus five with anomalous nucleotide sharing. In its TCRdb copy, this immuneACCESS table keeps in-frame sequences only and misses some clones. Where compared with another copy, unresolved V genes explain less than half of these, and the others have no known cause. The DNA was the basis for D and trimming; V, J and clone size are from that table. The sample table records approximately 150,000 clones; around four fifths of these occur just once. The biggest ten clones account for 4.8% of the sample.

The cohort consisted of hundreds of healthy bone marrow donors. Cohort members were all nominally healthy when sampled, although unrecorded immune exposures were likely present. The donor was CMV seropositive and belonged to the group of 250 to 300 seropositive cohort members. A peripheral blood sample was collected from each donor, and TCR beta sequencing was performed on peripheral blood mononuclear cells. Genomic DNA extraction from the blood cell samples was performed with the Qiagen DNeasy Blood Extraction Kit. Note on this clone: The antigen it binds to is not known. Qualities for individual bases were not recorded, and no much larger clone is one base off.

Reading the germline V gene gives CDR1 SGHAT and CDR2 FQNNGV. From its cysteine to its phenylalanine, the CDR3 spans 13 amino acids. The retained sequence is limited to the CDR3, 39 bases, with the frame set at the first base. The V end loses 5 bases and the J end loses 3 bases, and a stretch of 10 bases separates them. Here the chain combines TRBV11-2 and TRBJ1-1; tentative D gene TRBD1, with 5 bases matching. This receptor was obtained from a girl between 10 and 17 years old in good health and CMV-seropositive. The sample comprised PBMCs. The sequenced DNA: TGTGCCAGCAGCGGCTGGGGCTACACTGAAGCTTTCTTT. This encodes CASSGWGYTEAFF.